The 13 T cell receptor beta chains listed next were all sequenced from one sample in a study of Graves' ophthalmopathy and Graves' hyperthyroidism. The authors amplified TCR beta CDR3 regions, and they did so from RNA transcripts for repertoire sequencing. The library came from an HTBI-primed first-round RT-PCR and a second-round multiplex PCR. TCRdb independently ran MiXCR on the multiplex PCR reads; one entry per CDR3 protein. The data show around 590,000 distinct CDR3 sequences, less than 45% seen once. Specimen: peripheral blood or thyroid tissue (not recorded which). These receptors were obtained from an adult man with Graves' hyperthyroidism.

This clonotype was seen repeatedly, ten times or more. V and J are TRBV20-1 and TRBJ2-5; either TRBD1 or TRBD2 may fit D (5 bases each). Per the germline V gene, CDR1 is DFQATT and CDR2 is SNEGSKA (reference sequence). V was trimmed by 4 bases and J by 2 bases, leaving 14 bases between them. This CDR3 spans 14 amino acids. The CDR3 nucleotides read TGCAGTGCTAATATCGGGACCACACAAGAGACCCAGTACTTC. Protein: CSANIGTTQETQYF.

The sample holds many counts of this clonotype. The chain uses TRBV7-9 and TRBJ2-2, with D maybe TRBD1 (6 bases). CDR1 SEHNR and CDR2 FQNEAQ come from the germline V gene (reference sequence). V lost 0 bases and J lost 0, with 11 bases in between. The CDR3 covers 17 residues. The CDR3 nucleotides read TGTGCCAGCAGCTTAGCTGGACAGATTTCGAACACCGGGGAGCTGTTTTTT. This codes for CASSLAGQISNTGELFF.

This clonotype was observed at least ten times. As DNA, the CDR3 is TGTGCCAGCAGCTCTACGGGGTTGAATGAAAAACTGTTTTTT. Protein product: CASSSTGLNEKLFF. The gene calls are TRBV14 and TRBJ1-4; D is undetermined. The CDR3 covers 14 residues. V lost 5 bases to trimming and J lost 5 bases, with 12 bases between them. Germline CDR1 reads SGHDN; CDR2 reads FVKESK.

This clonotype occurred many times. V usage is TRBV5-8 and J usage is TRBJ2-7; tentative D call: TRBD2 (5 bases). Germline V gene lookup returns CDR1 SGHTS and CDR2 YDEGEE. V shed 4 bases and J shed 2 bases, with 10 bases lying between them. The CDR3 covers 13 residues. DNA of the CDR3: TGTGCCAGCAGCCACGTCGGGACCTACGAGCAGTACTTC. Protein: CASSHVGTYEQYF.

This chain's CDR3 is CASSPVRGASGNTIYF. In DNA, the CDR3 is TGTGCCAGCAGCCCGGTCCGGGGGGCCTCTGGAAACACCATATATTTT. This chain links TRBV7-8 with TRBJ1-3; D is possibly TRBD1 (6 bases). Germline V gives CDR1 SGHVS, CDR2 FQNEAQ. Trimming removed 5 bases at V and 0 bases at J, with 14 bases between. This CDR3 spans 16 amino acids.

This clonotype was detected only a few times. V usage is TRBV5-4 and J usage is TRBJ2-7, with D possibly TRBD2 on 8 matching bases. Germline lookup yields CDR1 SGHNT and CDR2 YYREEE (reference sequence). Trimming cost V 4 bases and J 1 base, with 12 bases left between them. This CDR3 spans 14 amino acids. The CDR3 reads CASSRGGQSYEQYF. In DNA, the CDR3 is TGTGCCAGCAGCCGGGGGGGACAGTCCTACGAGCAGTACTTC.

The sample holds many counts of this clonotype. V gene TRBV10-1 combines with J gene TRBJ2-2, with 12 bases identical to TRBD2. This CDR3 contains 16 residues. The V segment lost 3 bases and the J segment 5 bases; nucleotides outside the gene matches: 4. In germline, CDR1 is WNHNN, CDR2 SYGVQD (reference sequence). The CDR3 DNA is TGCGCCAGCAGTGAATCAGGACTAGCGGGGACCGGGGAGCTGTTTTTT. Amino acids: CASSESGLAGTGELFF.

The V gene is TRBV29-1, the J gene TRBJ2-2, with TRBD2 as a possible D gene (5 bases). Trimming took 5 bases from V and 5 from J, leaving 12 bases between them. CDR3 length equals 13 residues. From germline, CDR1 is SQVTM and CDR2 ANQGSEA. CDR3 protein: CSVREDRTGELFF. The CDR3 DNA reads TGCAGCGTTCGGGAAGACCGTACCGGGGAGCTGTTTTTT.

The chain uses TRBV7-9 and TRBJ2-3, with D possibly TRBD1 on 6 matching bases. CDR1 and CDR2 (germline): SEHNR, FQNEAQ (reference sequence). With 2 bases removed from V and 4 bases from J, the gap between germline ends came to 13 bases. This CDR3 region has 15 residues. CDR3 residues: CASSLFGQWADTQYF. In DNA, the CDR3 is TGTGCCAGCAGCTTATTCGGACAGTGGGCAGATACGCAGTATTTT.

The chain joins TRBV6-1 to TRBJ1-2, with D perhaps matching TRBD1 (5 bases). The V end lost 3 bases, the J end lost 4 bases, and 15 bases lay between the germline ends. The CDR3 extends over 15 amino acids. Germline CDR1 is MNHNS and CDR2 is SASEGT. The DNA of the CDR3 is TGTGCCAGCAGTGAGATCCGGGGCAGTTCCTATGGCTACACCTTC. It codes for CASSEIRGSSYGYTF.

This clonotype was seen ten or more times. The rearrangement joins TRBV9 to TRBJ1-4; 8 bases fit TRBD1. The CDR3 extends over 14 amino acids. V was pared by 3 bases and J by 8 bases, with 6 bases of the junction left unmatched. CDR1 and CDR2 from the germline V gene are SGDLS and YYNGEE. CDR3 region: CASSGGQVGEKLFF. DNA of the CDR3: TGTGCCAGCAGCGGGGGACAGGTGGGGGAAAAACTGTTTTTT.

V usage is TRBV28 and J usage is TRBJ1-5; D is unclear. CDR3 length: 14 amino acids. V was shortened by 3 bases and J by 11 bases, with 17 bases between the two germline ends. Germline CDR1 MDHEN, CDR2 SYDVKM. In DNA, the CDR3 is TGTGCCAGCAGTTTGCTCAGGAATGAAAAGACCCAGCATTTT. Protein sequence: CASSLLRNEKTQHF.

This clonotype was found many times. The chain carries TRBV20-1 and TRBJ1-1, with D possibly being TRBD1 (5 bases). This CDR3 region has 13 residues. Germline V gene lookup returns CDR1 DFQATT and CDR2 SNEGSKA (reference sequence). Trimming shortened V by 6 bases and J by 8 bases, and 19 bases separated the two germline ends. CDR3 protein: CSARQTARPEAFF. The CDR3 region has the DNA TGCAGTGCCCGCCAGACAGCTAGGCCAGAAGCTTTCTTT.